The source of this TCR beta chain is a study of T-cell memory formation after mild COVID-19. Whole-study results and caveats: Pre-infection memory carried some responding clones, suggesting that cross-reactive memory joined. Those CD4+ clones that contracted were mainly in CM and EM (CD8+ ones in EMRA).

TCRdb ran MiXCR on the 5' RACE reads and lists one entry per CDR3 protein. The sample carries 40,000 or so distinct CDR3 sequences, over 6.5% recorded once. This clonotype was counted only a few times. Its antigen is unknown. V shed 6 bases and J 5 bases; nucleotides not matched to a gene: 10. The germline CDR1 and CDR2 sequences are MNHEY and SVGAGI. This CDR3 spans 15 amino acids. The sequenced material came from PBMCs or a T cell subset sorted from them (not recorded which). This chain connects TRBV6-5 to TRBJ1-1, with 9 bases identical to TRBD1. This clonotype was sampled from an adult who had mild COVID-19 (a few samples of this study predate the infection). Cell type and time point are not known. CDR3 region: CASSKPRTGETEAFF. The CDR3, as DNA: TGTGCCAGCAGCAAACCACGGACAGGGGAGACTGAAGCTTTCTTT.